The next 30 T cell receptor beta chains were all read from a single sample in a study of T cell repertoires in cytomegalovirus infection. TCRdb redid the calling of the reads with MiXCR, one entry per CDR3 protein. The sample consists of about 920,000 distinct CDR3 sequences, approximately 31% of them appearing once. No antigen has been assigned to these receptors. The specimen was cultured CD8+ T cells from PBMCs, collected from culture after CMV antigen stimulation. The source of these receptors is a human donor in good health (CMV status not recorded). Some clones in this sample may be carry-over from other donors' samples.

The chain uses TRBV7-9 and TRBJ1-1; D perhaps matches TRBD1 (5 bases). Trimming shortened V by 7 bases and J by 1 base, and 16 bases separated the two germline ends. Germline loops: CDR1 SEHNR, CDR2 FQNEAQ (reference sequence). CDR3 length: 15 residues. The CDR3 DNA follows: TGTGCCAGCACCCTAAACGGGGCAACGAACACTGAAGCTTTCTTT. This gives the protein CASTLNGATNTEAFF.

The sample holds many counts of this clonotype. The CDR3 nucleotides are TGTGCCAGCAGCTTCGACTCACAAGATCAGTTCTTC. As protein: CASSFDSQDQFF. The rearrangement joins TRBV7-9 to TRBJ2-1, with D uncertain. V lost 3 bases to trimming and J lost 13 bases, with 13 bases between them. From germline, CDR1 is SEHNR and CDR2 FQNEAQ (reference sequence). There are 12 residues in the CDR3.

V gene TRBV2 combines with J gene TRBJ1-1, with 8 bases identical to TRBD1. CDR3 length equals 13 residues. The J segment lost 11 bases and the V segment lost 10 bases, leaving 15 bases of the junction unmatched. Germline V gene data show CDR1 as SNHLY and CDR2 as FYNNEI. The DNA for the CDR3 is TGTGCCACCCCGGGAGGACAGGGCCGTGGGGCTTTCTTT. Its translation is CATPGGQGRGAFF.

J is TRBJ2-6 and V is TRBV7-9, with a weak D call TRBD1 (6 bases). Germline CDR1 SEHNR, CDR2 FQNEAQ (reference sequence). This CDR3 is built from 19 residues. Trimming took off 0 bases at V and 4 bases at J, with 19 bases between the two ends. CDR3 in DNA: TGTGCCAGCAGCTTAGCGTTGGGTGGGACACCTCTGGGGGCCAACGTCCTGACTTTC. Its protein is CASSLALGGTPLGANVLTF.

This rearrangement joins TRBV6-1 to TRBJ2-7; 11 nucleotides match TRBD1. Germline lookup yields CDR1 MNHNS and CDR2 SASEGT. The CDR3 contains 15 residues. V was pared by 5 bases and J by 5 bases, with 8 bases of the junction left unmatched. The CDR3 DNA is TGTGCCAGCAGTCCCGGACAGGGGGCGGATCACGAGCAGTACTTC. Translation: CASSPGQGADHEQYF.

The chain links TRBV7-4 to TRBJ1-2; D remains unclear. Germline V gene sequence: CDR1 SGHVT, CDR2 SQSDAQ. This CDR3 has 14 amino acids. Trimming pared 1 base from V and 7 bases from J, leaving 13 bases between. The CDR3 bases are TGTGCCAGCAGCTTAGAGGTTTCCGGCTTTGGCTACACCTTC. Its protein is CASSLEVSGFGYTF.

As concerns this clonotype: One end of the junction fails to match germline, which may point to a read error. The J gene is TRBJ2-3, the V gene TRBV7-4; D gene unclear. Per germline, CDR1 SGHVT and CDR2 SQSDAQ. The CDR3 is 13 residues long. The CDR3 protein is CTSSSTITDTQYF. CDR3 DNA: TGTACCAGCAGCTCAACCATCACAGATACGCAGTATTTT.

Here the CDR3 reads CASSQDRLAGDHEQYF. CDR3 in DNA: TGTGCCAGCAGCCAAGATAGACTAGCGGGGGACCACGAGCAGTACTTC. V and J are TRBV4-2 and TRBJ2-7; TRBD2 matches 12 bases. The CDR3 is 16 amino acids. CDR1 and CDR2 from the germline V gene are LGHNA and YNFKEQ. Trimming at V came to 0 bases and at J to 5 bases, leaving 5 bases not matched to a gene.

V and J are TRBV6-5 and TRBJ1-1; D is uncertain. The CDR3 is made up of 16 amino acids. Trimming took 0 bases from V and 1 from J, leaving 12 bases between them. Germline V gene lookup returns CDR1 MNHEY and CDR2 SVGAGI. CDR3 region: CASSYSLAAENTEAFF. CDR3 sequence (DNA): TGTGCCAGCAGTTACTCGTTGGCCGCCGAGAACACTGAAGCTTTCTTT.

The chain employs TRBV12-3 or TRBV12-4 and TRBJ2-3; D gene unclear. V lost 5 bases, J lost 2 bases, and 11 bases lay in between. The CDR3 spans 14 residues. The CDR3 DNA follows: TGTGCCAGCAGTGCCCTGCCTCTCACAGATACGCAGTATTTT. Its protein product is CASSALPLTDTQYF.

The chain links TRBV6-2 or TRBV6-3 to TRBJ1-2; 7 nucleotides align to TRBD1. The CDR3 contains 18 residues. Per the germline V gene, CDR1 is MNHEY and CDR2 is SVGEGT. The J segment lost 8 bases and the V segment lost 4 bases, leaving 22 bases of the junction unmatched. The chain's CDR3 is CASSSYRGPIEEWGGYTF. CDR3 nucleotide sequence: TGTGCCAGCAGTTCCTACAGGGGACCGATCGAAGAGTGGGGCGGCTACACCTTC.

This clonotype has a handful of counts. The CDR3 here is CASSQGDSLYGYTF. DNA of the CDR3: TGCGCCAGCAGCCAAGGGGACAGTCTCTATGGCTACACCTTC. This chain links TRBV4-3 with TRBJ1-2, with TRBD1 identical over 7 bases. J lost 4 bases, V lost 1 base, and 3 bases had no gene match. The CDR3 has 14 amino acids. Germline assignment: CDR1 LGHNA and CDR2 YSLEER.

This clonotype appeared a few times. V and J are TRBV7-6 and TRBJ2-2; TRBD2 is a possible D gene (6 bases). The ends were cut back, 5 bases at V and 7 bases at J, with 14 bases in the middle. CDR3 length equals 14 residues. CDR1 SGHVS and CDR2 FNYEAQ come from the germline V gene. Here the CDR3 reads CASSPLEEGGELFF. CDR3 DNA: TGTGCCAGCAGCCCGCTCGAGGAGGGCGGGGAGCTGTTTTTT.

Only a few counts were recorded for this clonotype. V and J are TRBV6-5 and TRBJ2-3, with 13 nucleotides matching TRBD2. Losses at the gene ends were 2 bases for V and 2 bases for J; bases not matched to a gene: 4. The CDR3 covers 17 residues. The germline gives CDR1 MNHEY, CDR2 SVGAGI. CDR3 sequence (DNA): TGTGCCAGCAGTTACAGGACTAGCGGGGGATCCACAGATACGCAGTATTTT. Translation: CASSYRTSGGSTDTQYF.

This chain joins TRBV2 and TRBJ2-7; the D is unclear. Trimming cost V 8 bases and J 0 bases, with 14 bases left between them. CDR3 size: 14 residues. Germline V gene lookup returns CDR1 SNHLY and CDR2 FYNNEI. The CDR3, as DNA: TGTGCCAGCCGATCCCCGTCAAGCTCCTACGAGCAGTACTTC. This translates into CASRSPSSSYEQYF.

The gene calls are TRBV5-1 and TRBJ2-7, with D perhaps matching TRBD2 (5 bases). Germline assignment: CDR1 SGHRS and CDR2 YFSETQ. This CDR3 is 13 amino acids long. With 3 bases removed from V and 6 bases from J, the gap between germline ends came to 13 bases. CDR3 in amino acids: CASSSGDFAEQYF. The DNA for the CDR3 is TGCGCCAGCAGCTCCGGGGATTTTGCCGAGCAGTACTTC.

The V and J genes are TRBV4-1 and TRBJ1-1, with a weak D call TRBD1 (5 bases). Trimming pared 0 bases from V and 5 bases from J, leaving 13 bases between. The CDR3 extends over 15 amino acids. Germline CDR1 is MGHRA and CDR2 is YSYEKL. The CDR3 DNA reads TGCGCCAGCAGCCAAGATCATGCAGGGCGGACTGAAGCTTTCTTT. This encodes CASSQDHAGRTEAFF.

This clonotype appeared a single time. The rearrangement joins TRBV9 to TRBJ2-1; the match to TRBD2 covers 7 bases. Germline assignment: CDR1 SGDLS and CDR2 YYNGEE. Trimming removed 2 bases from V and 0 bases from J; junction bases left unmatched: 8. The CDR3 runs to 17 residues. The CDR3: CASSVSGTISSYNEQFF. The CDR3 nucleotides read TGTGCCAGCAGCGTTTCCGGGACTATCAGCTCCTACAATGAGCAGTTCTTC.

This clonotype showed up many times. At one boundary the junction diverges from the germline segment, which might be a read error. The rearrangement uses TRBV7-2 and TRBJ2-2; the D is unclear. The CDR3 consists of 12 residues. Germline loops: CDR1 SGHTA, CDR2 FQGNSA. The chain's CDR3 is CASSLVMGELFF. The CDR3 bases are TGTGCCAGCAGTTTAGTTATGGGGGAGCTGTTTTTT.

This chain joins TRBV12-3 or TRBV12-4 and TRBJ2-6; the D gene is possibly TRBD1 (5 bases). CDR3 length equals 14 residues. The germline V and J ends were trimmed by 7 bases and 2 bases, with 9 bases remaining between them. The CDR3 nucleotides read TGTGCCAGCACTCAGGGCCCTGGGGCCAACGTCCTGACTTTC. Protein: CASTQGPGANVLTF.

V is TRBV7-3 and J is TRBJ2-2; 13 nucleotides line up with TRBD2. The V and J ends lost 3 bases and 6 bases, in that order; junction bases with no gene match: 7. The CDR3 is 17 residues long. Looked up from germline, CDR1 is SGHTA and CDR2 is FQGTGA. CDR3 sequence reads: CASSFTSGGADSGELFF. CDR3 sequence (DNA): TGTGCCAGCAGCTTTACTAGCGGGGGGGCGGATTCCGGGGAGCTGTTTTTT.

This chain uses TRBV2 with TRBJ1-6; D not resolved. CDR3 length: 14 residues. Trimming removed 7 bases from V and 2 bases from J, with 9 bases in between. Germline lookup yields CDR1 SNHLY and CDR2 FYNNEI. CDR3 nucleotide sequence: TGTGCCAGCAAATTAAGGACCTATAATTCACCCCTCCACTTT. Its protein product is CASKLRTYNSPLHF.

In its sample, this clonotype was seen many times. This sequence joins TRBV12-3 or TRBV12-4 and TRBJ2-2; D is uncertain. Deletions cut 6 bases from V and 1 base from J, with 9 bases between. This CDR3 region has 14 residues. DNA of the CDR3: TGTGCCAGCAGCCCTAGACAGAACACCGGGGAGCTGTTTTTT. Translated: CASSPRQNTGELFF.

The chain recombines TRBV4-1 with TRBJ2-2; D ambiguous. The CDR3 length is 15 residues. Germline assignment: CDR1 MGHRA and CDR2 YSYEKL. V lost 6 bases, J lost 5 bases, and 16 bases lay in between. The CDR3 loop is CASRFRVGNTGELFF. The CDR3 DNA sequence: TGCGCCAGCAGGTTTAGGGTGGGGAATACCGGGGAGCTGTTTTTT.

This clonotype was detected a few times. For the CDR3, the DNA is TGCGCCAGCAGCCAAGATTCGGGACAGGGGAATGAGCAGTTCTTC. Encoded protein: CASSQDSGQGNEQFF. This chain connects TRBV4-3 to TRBJ2-1; 10 positions agree with TRBD1. The germline gives CDR1 LGHNA, CDR2 YSLEER. The CDR3 has 15 amino acids. Trimming took 0 bases from V and 7 from J; bases not matched to a gene: 3.

V gene TRBV4-3 combines with J gene TRBJ2-3, with 7 bases aligning to TRBD2. CDR1 and CDR2 (germline): LGHNA, YSLEER. There are 16 residues in the CDR3. The J segment lost 3 bases and the V segment lost 3 bases, leaving 9 bases of the junction unmatched. This chain's CDR3 is CASSHFWEGKTDTQYF. The CDR3 nucleotides read TGCGCCAGCAGCCACTTTTGGGAGGGTAAGACAGATACGCAGTATTTT.

This clonotype was detected ten times or more. The chain links TRBV7-9 to TRBJ2-7, with D possibly TRBD2 on 5 matching bases. The CDR3 consists of 12 residues. Germline values: CDR1 SEHNR, CDR2 FQNEAQ (reference sequence). V was cut by 6 bases and J by 4 bases, with 10 bases left in between. CDR3 nucleotide sequence: TGTGCCAGCAGTCCAGGAGGTTACGAGCAGTACGTC. Translation: CASSPGGYEQYV.

This clonotype was observed many times. The rearrangement links TRBV7-6 to TRBJ1-1; D may be TRBD1 (5 bases). Looked up from germline, CDR1 is SGHVS and CDR2 is FNYEAQ. V was trimmed by 2 bases and J by 11 bases, leaving 21 bases between them. The CDR3 length is 15 residues. The CDR3: CASSLSGGKEMMAFF. The CDR3 DNA follows: TGTGCCAGCAGCTTATCGGGGGGTAAGGAGATGATGGCTTTCTTT.

This clonotype was counted a few times. The rearrangement uses TRBV12-3 or TRBV12-4 and TRBJ1-2; D gene uncertain. The CDR3 contains 13 residues. The V end lost 7 bases, the J end lost 2 bases, and 11 bases lay between the germline ends. CDR3 in DNA: TGTGCCAGCACCTCAGACACGAACTATGGCTACACCTTC. Its protein is CASTSDTNYGYTF.

This clonotype occurred many times. The rearrangement links TRBV11-2 to TRBJ1-6; 7 positions match TRBD1. Losses at the gene ends were 1 base for V and 3 bases for J; bases not matched to a gene: 3. CDR1 SGHAT and CDR2 FQNNGV come from the germline V gene. CDR3 length equals 16 residues. The CDR3 sequence: CASSLAGTDYNSPLHF. The CDR3 DNA reads TGTGCCAGCAGCTTAGCCGGGACAGACTATAATTCACCCCTCCACTTT.